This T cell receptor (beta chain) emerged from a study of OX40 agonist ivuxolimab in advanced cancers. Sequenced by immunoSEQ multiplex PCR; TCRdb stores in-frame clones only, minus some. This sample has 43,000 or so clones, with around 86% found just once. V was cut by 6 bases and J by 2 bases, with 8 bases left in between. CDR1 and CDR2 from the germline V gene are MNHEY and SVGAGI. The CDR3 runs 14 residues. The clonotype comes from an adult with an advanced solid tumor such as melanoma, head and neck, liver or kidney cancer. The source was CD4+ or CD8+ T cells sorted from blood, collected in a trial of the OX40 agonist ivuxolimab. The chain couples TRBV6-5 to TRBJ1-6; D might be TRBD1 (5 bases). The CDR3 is CASRKDTYNSPLHF. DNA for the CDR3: TGTGCCAGCAGAAAGGACACCTATAATTCACCCCTCCACTTT.